Listed here are 26 T cell receptor beta chains from one sample, sequenced in a study of PD-1 blockade in classical Hodgkin lymphoma. Every one of the patients relapsed after autologous stem cell transplantation (brentuximab vedotin exposure was variable). Generated by immunoSEQ multiplex PCR, the TCRdb table keeps only in-frame clones and is missing some. The repertoire consists of about 99,000 clones, with roughly 76% occurring once and the leading ten covering roughly 15%. Specimen: peripheral blood mononuclear cells (PBMCs), collected before the second cycle of nivolumab. These receptors originate from a human donor with classical Hodgkin lymphoma.

This clone is a singleton in its sample. The chain carries TRBV10-3 and TRBJ2-7, with D tentatively TRBD1 or TRBD2 (5 bases each). The length of the CDR3 is 17 residues. V was pared by 0 bases and J by 0 bases, with 15 bases between. The germline V gene encodes CDR1 ENHRY and CDR2 SYGVKD. CDR3: CAISESMGRQSSYEQYF. In DNA, the CDR3 is TGTGCCATCAGTGAGTCGATGGGGAGACAGAGCTCCTACGAGCAGTACTTC.

The chain carries TRBV7-8 and TRBJ1-3; D gene uncertain. The CDR3 consists of 16 residues. Germline V CDR1 and CDR2: SGHVS, FQNEAQ. V was trimmed by 0 bases and J by 0 bases, leaving 9 bases between them. This CDR3 reads CASSLAGSSSGNTIYF. CDR3 nucleotide sequence: TGTGCCAGCAGCTTAGCGGGCAGTAGCTCTGGAAACACCATATATTTT.

The chain couples TRBV7-9 to TRBJ2-7; 8 positions agree with TRBD1. From germline, CDR1 is SEHNR and CDR2 FQNEAQ (reference sequence). This CDR3 has 15 amino acids. V lost 3 bases to trimming and J lost 0 bases; unmatched junction nucleotides: 4. CDR3 protein: CASSFGTGASYEQYF. CDR3 coding DNA: TGTGCCAGCAGCTTTGGGACAGGTGCCTCCTACGAGCAGTACTTC.

The gene calls are TRBV7-2 and TRBJ2-7, with 7 bases matching TRBD1. Per the germline V gene, CDR1 is SGHTA and CDR2 is FQGNSA. Trimming cost V 0 bases and J 0 bases; bases outside gene matches: 2. This CDR3 region has 15 residues. The CDR3 DNA is TGTGCCAGCAGCTTAGCCTGGACAGGCTCCTACGAGCAGTACTTC. It translates to CASSLAWTGSYEQYF.

The chain is built from TRBV11-3 and TRBJ2-3, with TRBD2 matching over 15 bases. Per the germline V gene, CDR1 is SGHNT and CDR2 is YENEEA. Unmatched junction bases numbered 3, after V lost 5 bases and J lost 3 bases. The CDR3 is 16 residues long. Here the CDR3 DNA reads TGTGCCAGCAGCGGACTAGCGGGAGGGCCTACAGATACGCAGTATTTT. The encoded protein is CASSGLAGGPTDTQYF.

The gene calls are TRBV11-2 and TRBJ2-7; TRBD1 matches at 9 bases. Germline loops: CDR1 SGHAT, CDR2 FQNNGV. V lost 6 bases, J lost 3 bases, and 9 bases stayed unmatched. This CDR3 spans 15 amino acids. CDR3 region: CASRPTGTGYYEQYF. CDR3 sequence (DNA): TGTGCCAGCAGACCCACCGGGACAGGGTACTACGAGCAGTACTTC.

The chain is built from TRBV4-1 and TRBJ2-2, with D uncertain. The ends were cut back, 4 bases at V and 0 bases at J, with 12 bases in the middle. The CDR3 consists of 16 residues. Germline-derived CDR1 and CDR2 are MGHRA and YSYEKL. CDR3 loop: CASSLLVAPNTGELFF. The CDR3 DNA follows: TGCGCCAGCAGCCTCCTAGTCGCCCCGAACACCGGGGAGCTGTTTTTT.

This clone was found a few times. The gene calls are TRBV15 and TRBJ2-3; 8 bases are a match to TRBD2. The CDR3 has 16 amino acids. Germline loops: CDR1 LNHNV, CDR2 YYDKDF (reference sequence). Unmatched junction bases numbered 15, after V lost 5 bases and J lost 8 bases. CDR3 amino acids: CATSVAGTRGWGTQYF. CDR3 bases: TGTGCCACCAGCGTCGCCGGGACTAGGGGTTGGGGTACGCAGTATTTT.

This chain connects TRBV5-6 to TRBJ1-2; TRBD1 aligns across 7 bases. Germline V lookup: CDR1 SGHDT, CDR2 YYEEEE. The CDR3 covers 13 residues. With V trimmed by 3 bases and J by 8 bases, 7 bases remained unmatched. The CDR3 region is CASSSGTVAGYTF. CDR3 nucleotides: TGTGCCAGCAGCTCCGGGACAGTTGCGGGCTACACCTTC.

The CDR3 DNA reads as TGTGCCAGCAGCGTAGGTCCTCGACTAGTTCAGGACGAGCAGTACTTC. This sequence encodes CASSVGPRLVQDEQYF. The gene calls are TRBV9 and TRBJ2-7; perhaps TRBD2 as D (6 bases). Germline CDR1 and CDR2: SGDLS and YYNGEE. This CDR3 spans 16 amino acids. Trimming pared 0 bases from V and 5 bases from J, leaving 18 bases between.

The chain employs TRBV6-5 and TRBJ1-1, with 7 bases identical to TRBD1. CDR1 is MNHEY, CDR2 SVGAGI, per germline. This CDR3 comprises 15 residues. V shed 6 bases, J shed 6 bases, and the junction held 13 bases outside the gene matches. The CDR3 is CASRRTRDSGPEAFF. The CDR3 DNA follows: TGTGCCAGCAGACGAACCCGGGACAGTGGACCTGAAGCTTTCTTT.

The chain joins TRBV30 to TRBJ2-5, with D tentatively TRBD1 (6 bases). V lost 0 bases to trimming and J lost 4 bases, with 6 bases between them. The CDR3 totals 12 residues. CDR1 is GTSNPN and CDR2 is SVGIG in the germline V gene (reference sequence). The CDR3 loop reads CAWSVRGETQYF. The DNA for the CDR3 is TGTGCCTGGAGTGTCAGGGGAGAGACCCAGTACTTC.

CDR3 region: CASSESGSTDTQYF. The CDR3 DNA sequence: TGCGCCAGCAGCGAATCCGGGTCTACAGATACGCAGTATTTT. The rearrangement links TRBV5-1 to TRBJ2-3; D is ambiguous. Looked up from germline, CDR1 is SGHRS and CDR2 is YFSETQ. The CDR3 has 14 residues. V was trimmed by 4 bases and J by 3 bases, leaving 12 bases between them.

Here the CDR3 DNA reads TGTGCCAGCAGCCCTTCTGGGGGTAGCACTGAAGCTTTCTTT. Its protein product is CASSPSGGSTEAFF. The chain employs TRBV27 and TRBJ1-1, with a possible D match to TRBD1 (5 bases). CDR1 is MNHEY and CDR2 is SMNVEV in the germline V gene (reference sequence). V lost 6 bases to trimming and J lost 4 bases, with 15 bases between them. This CDR3 contains 14 residues.

The chain carries TRBV7-9 and TRBJ2-7, with D uncertain. In germline, CDR1 is SEHNR, CDR2 FQNEAQ (reference sequence). V was clipped by 0 bases and J by 7 bases, with 10 bases between them. This CDR3 contains 13 residues. CDR3 in DNA: TGTGCCAGCAGCTTAGCTGTAGCCTGGGAGCAGTACTTC. Translation gives CASSLAVAWEQYF.

The V call is TRBV29-1, the J call TRBJ2-3, with D perhaps TRBD2 (5 bases). The germline V and J ends were trimmed by 4 bases and 3 bases, with 8 bases remaining between them. This CDR3 is built from 12 residues. CDR1 and CDR2 from the germline V gene are SQVTM and ANQGSEA. In DNA, the CDR3 is TGCAGCGTTGTTTCGGGGACAGATACGCAGTATTTT. This translates into CSVVSGTDTQYF.

This rearrangement joins TRBV10-1 to TRBJ2-1, with D unclear. The CDR3 consists of 14 residues. Trimming cost V 4 bases and J 5 bases, with 12 bases left between them. Germline V gives CDR1 WNHNN, CDR2 SYGVQD (reference sequence). CDR3 loop: CASSAGLTHNEQFF. The CDR3 nucleotides read TGCGCCAGCAGTGCCGGCCTTACACACAATGAGCAGTTCTTC.

J is TRBJ2-5 and V is TRBV4-1; D is perhaps TRBD1 (6 bases). This CDR3 contains 14 residues. Germline CDR1 MGHRA, CDR2 YSYEKL. With 1 base removed from V and 2 bases from J, the gap between germline ends came to 8 bases. In nucleotides, the CDR3 is TGCGCCAGCAGCCAAGCCACAGGGCAAGAGACCCAGTACTTC. Translated, it gives CASSQATGQETQYF.

V usage is TRBV5-4 and J usage is TRBJ2-4, with a possible D match to TRBD2 (6 bases). This CDR3 is 14 amino acids long. Germline V gene lookup returns CDR1 SGHNT and CDR2 YYREEE (reference sequence). The germline V and J ends were trimmed by 4 bases and 9 bases, with 17 bases remaining between them. In nucleotides, the CDR3 is TGTGCCAGCAGCGGCACGGGACTGCCGAGCATTCAGTACTTC. This codes for CASSGTGLPSIQYF.

V and J are TRBV25-1 and TRBJ1-3; a weak D match, TRBD1 (6 bases). Trimming stripped 9 bases from V and 4 bases from J, with 16 bases between. CDR1 MGHDK and CDR2 SYGVNS come from the germline V gene. The CDR3 runs to 14 residues. Written as DNA, the CDR3 is TGTGCCAGTTCCCGGGGGGGGCAAGGAAACACCATATATTTT. Its protein is CASSRGGQGNTIYF.

The chain joins TRBV18 to TRBJ1-5, with D tentatively TRBD1 (5 bases). Trimming shortened V by 2 bases and J by 6 bases, and 8 bases separated the two germline ends. Germline V lookup: CDR1 KGHSH, CDR2 LQKENI. The CDR3 totals 13 residues. The CDR3 spells CASSPAGVQPQHF. In DNA form, the CDR3 reads TGTGCCAGCTCACCAGCGGGGGTTCAGCCCCAGCATTTT.

The chain combines TRBV5-4 with TRBJ2-6; the D is unclear. The germline V gene encodes CDR1 SGHNT and CDR2 YYREEE (reference sequence). The germline V and J ends were trimmed by 4 bases and 3 bases, with 11 bases remaining between them. The CDR3 contains 15 residues. The CDR3 loop is CASSGSPDGANVLTF. As DNA, the CDR3 is TGTGCCAGCAGCGGCTCCCCGGATGGGGCCAACGTCCTGACTTTC.

The chain recombines TRBV6-5 with TRBJ1-5; D gene unclear. This CDR3 contains 15 residues. V dropped 6 bases and J dropped 5 bases, with 17 bases sitting between them. Germline V gene sequence: CDR1 MNHEY, CDR2 SVGAGI. In DNA, the CDR3 is TGTGCCAGCAGCCTGGGTCCCCCCGAATATCAGCCCCAGCATTTT. Its protein is CASSLGPPEYQPQHF.

CDR3 sequence (DNA): TGTGCCAGCAGGTCCGGGACAGGCTCCTACAATGAGCAGTTCTTC. Its translation is CASRSGTGSYNEQFF. The rearrangement links TRBV27 to TRBJ2-1; 8 bases map to TRBD1. The CDR3 is 15 residues long. The germline V gene encodes CDR1 MNHEY and CDR2 SMNVEV (reference sequence). Unmatched junction bases numbered 4, after V lost 6 bases and J lost 0 bases.

This clone was recorded only once. This chain links TRBV18 with TRBJ1-1, with TRBD1 as a possible D gene (5 bases). From germline, CDR1 is KGHSH and CDR2 LQKENI. The CDR3 sequence is 16 residues long. Trimming stripped 2 bases from V and 2 bases from J, with 15 bases between. The CDR3 sequence: CASSPSPTRGNTEAFF. The DNA for the CDR3 is TGTGCCAGCTCACCATCCCCCACAAGGGGCAACACTGAAGCTTTCTTT.

The table lists this clone with a few counts. J is TRBJ2-7 and V is TRBV5-1, with D tentatively TRBD1 (5 bases). Germline V gives CDR1 SGHRS, CDR2 YFSETQ. V was trimmed by 0 bases and J by 7 bases, leaving 26 bases between them. This CDR3 has 18 amino acids. The CDR3 DNA reads TGCGCCAGCAGCTTGGCCAAGGGTCTCCGTAGGGGCCCTCGGGAGCAGTACTTC. Protein: CASSLAKGLRRGPREQYF.